Below, 23 T cell receptor beta chains from the same sample are listed, as sequenced in a study of blood T cell repertoires in COVID-19. Some clones are missing from TCRdb's copy, which holds only in-frame ones; the method was immunoSEQ multiplex PCR. The sample contains 300,000 to 350,000 clones, around 90% of which appear only once. Sequencing was done on a sample of peripheral blood. These receptors originate from a man aged 30-40 years with COVID-19, enrolled during active disease.

The chain is built from TRBV19 and TRBJ2-1; 9 nucleotides match TRBD2. Germline trimming cut 10 bases from V and 4 bases from J; bases unmatched to any gene: 11. Germline V gives CDR1 LNHDA, CDR2 SQIVND (reference sequence). The CDR3 consists of 15 residues. The CDR3 DNA follows: TGTGCCACCCACAAAGCGGGGGGAAGTTACAATGAGCAGTTCTTC. Encoded protein: CATHKAGGSYNEQFF.

This clone was seen more than once but under ten times. The rearrangement joins TRBV27 to TRBJ1-2, with 7 bases fitting TRBD1. The CDR3 is 14 residues long. Germline trimming cut 6 bases from V and 3 bases from J; bases unmatched to any gene: 7. The germline V gene encodes CDR1 MNHEY and CDR2 SMNVEV (reference sequence). The CDR3 reads CASRMTGWDYGYTF. CDR3 sequence (DNA): TGTGCCAGCAGAATGACAGGGTGGGACTATGGCTACACCTTC.

This clone has a handful of counts. The chain couples TRBV27 to TRBJ1-2, with D possibly matching TRBD1 (5 bases). Germline V CDR1 and CDR2: MNHEY, SMNVEV (reference sequence). V was clipped by 6 bases and J by 10 bases, with 21 bases between them. The CDR3 has 14 amino acids. The CDR3 bases are TGTGCCAGCAGCCCCATCACAGGTTCCTTGGACTACACCTTC. Residues: CASSPITGSLDYTF.

J is TRBJ2-1 and V is TRBV19, with D tentatively TRBD1 (6 bases). Germline assignment: CDR1 LNHDA and CDR2 SQIVND (reference sequence). The CDR3 is 13 residues long. Trimming left V 11 bases short and J 9 bases short, with 20 bases between. The CDR3 region is CASRTVAIGEQFF. Here the CDR3 DNA reads TGTGCCTCGAGGACAGTGGCTATCGGTGAGCAGTTCTTC. The whole variable domain, remainder taken from reference TRBV19 and TRBJ2-1, is DGGITQSPKYLFRKEGQNVTLSCEQNLNHDAMYWYRQDPGQGLRLIYYSQIVNDFQKGDIAEGYSVSREKKESFPLTVTSAQKNPTAFYLCASRTVAIGEQFFGPGTRLTVL.

This chain uses TRBV7-9 with TRBJ1-4; D perhaps matches TRBD1 (6 bases). Between the trimmed V and J ends, which lost 2 bases and 4 bases, there was a span of 11 bases. CDR1 SEHNR and CDR2 FQNEAQ come from the germline V gene (reference sequence). This CDR3 has 15 amino acids. CDR3 bases: TGTGCCAGCAGCTTACCCCCACAGGGTAATGAAAAACTGTTTTTT. Residues: CASSLPPQGNEKLFF.

The chain employs TRBV12-3 or TRBV12-4 and TRBJ2-1, with D possibly being TRBD1 (5 bases). V was cut by 3 bases and J by 7 bases, with 7 bases left in between. The CDR3 is 12 amino acids. In nucleotides, the CDR3 is TGTGCCAGCAGTTTCGACAGAAATGAGCAGTTCTTC. Its translation is CASSFDRNEQFF.

The J gene is TRBJ2-3, the V gene TRBV4-1, with 7 bases aligning to TRBD1. Germline V gives CDR1 MGHRA, CDR2 YSYEKL. Unmatched junction bases numbered 2, after V lost 1 base and J lost 1 base. The CDR3 length is 15 residues. In DNA, the CDR3 is TGCGCCAGCAGCCAAGTTGGACAGGGCACAGATACGCAGTATTTT. Amino acid sequence: CASSQVGQGTDTQYF.

This chain joins TRBV4-2 and TRBJ2-6; D not resolved. CDR3 size: 17 residues. V lost 0 bases, J lost 0 bases, and 9 bases lay in between. Germline-derived CDR1 and CDR2 are LGHNA and YNFKEQ. Written as DNA, the CDR3 is TGTGCCAGCAGCCAAGATGGTACGGGCTCTGGGGCCAACGTCCTGACTTTC. It codes for CASSQDGTGSGANVLTF.

V and J are TRBV5-1 and TRBJ2-4; the match to TRBD2 covers 11 bases. The CDR3 length is 15 residues. CDR1 is SGHRS and CDR2 is YFSETQ in the germline V gene. V shed 2 bases and J 5 bases; nucleotides not matched to a gene: 3. This CDR3 reads CASSFLAGGQNIQYF. The CDR3 DNA reads as TGCGCCAGCAGCTTCCTAGCGGGAGGCCAAAACATTCAGTACTTC.

This chain connects TRBV6-6 to TRBJ1-1; D may be TRBD1 (6 bases). V shed 2 bases and J shed 1 base, with 14 bases lying between them. This CDR3 contains 16 residues. Germline values: CDR1 MNHNY, CDR2 SVGAGI (reference sequence). In DNA form, the CDR3 reads TGTGCCAGCAGTTACCCGACAGGCCCCGGGAACACTGAAGCTTTCTTT. It specifies CASSYPTGPGNTEAFF.

This rearrangement joins TRBV27 to TRBJ2-1, with D possibly being TRBD1 (6 bases). Germline CDR1 MNHEY, CDR2 SMNVEV (reference sequence). V gave up 2 bases and J gave up 4 bases, with 18 bases separating them. The CDR3 extends over 17 amino acids. The chain's CDR3 is CASSLTGPQEEYNEQFF. The DNA for the CDR3 is TGTGCCAGCAGTTTAACAGGGCCCCAGGAAGAGTACAATGAGCAGTTCTTC.

The chain couples TRBV5-4 to TRBJ2-7, with D perhaps matching TRBD1 (5 bases). Germline CDR1 is SGHNT and CDR2 is YYREEE (reference sequence). V was pared by 0 bases and J by 6 bases, with 13 bases between. This CDR3 region has 14 residues. For the CDR3, the DNA is TGTGCCAGCAGCTTGGCTGGGGCGCCTGGCGAGCAGTACTTC. It yields the protein CASSLAGAPGEQYF.

This chain uses TRBV13 with TRBJ1-2; TRBD1 might be the D (5 bases). Per the germline V gene, CDR1 is PRHDT and CDR2 is FYEKMQ (reference sequence). CDR3 length: 16 residues. Deletions cut 1 base from V and 0 bases from J, with 12 bases between. Here the CDR3 reads CASSLDPGGANYGYTF. The CDR3 region has the DNA TGTGCCAGCAGCTTAGACCCCGGGGGAGCTAACTATGGCTACACCTTC.

This chain uses TRBV24-1 with TRBJ2-1; 11 bases agree with TRBD2. V trimming: 3 bases; J trimming: 10 bases; junction bases outside the gene matches: 7. This CDR3 region has 15 residues. Germline lookup yields CDR1 KGHDR and CDR2 SFDVKD. CDR3 in amino acids: CATSDPLAGVREQFF. CDR3 DNA: TGTGCCACCAGTGATCCACTAGCGGGAGTTCGAGAGCAGTTCTTC.

This chain connects TRBV7-9 to TRBJ1-2; perhaps TRBD1 as D (6 bases). The germline CDR1 and CDR2 sequences are SEHNR and FQNEAQ (reference sequence). V gave up 5 bases and J gave up 4 bases, with 11 bases separating them. This CDR3 region has 13 residues. The DNA for the CDR3 is TGTGCCAGCAGCCACCGGGACACCTATGGCTACACCTTC. Its protein product is CASSHRDTYGYTF. The full variable domain, in which reference TRBV7-9 and TRBJ1-2 provide the parts outside the CDR3, is DTGVSQNPRHKITKRGQNVTFRCDPISEHNRLYWYRQTLGQGPEFLTYFQNEAQLEKSRLLSDRFSAERPKGSFSTLEIQRTEQGDSAMYLCASSHRDTYGYTFGSGTRLTVV.

The chain combines TRBV5-6 with TRBJ1-5, with D maybe TRBD1 (5 bases). The CDR3 is 15 amino acids. The germline gives CDR1 SGHDT, CDR2 YYEEEE. Trimming removed 4 bases from V and 9 bases from J, with 20 bases in between. The CDR3, as DNA: TGTGCCAGCAGCCTAGCCGGCGGGACTATGCTGCCCCAGCATTTT. This translates into CASSLAGGTMLPQHF.

The V and J genes are TRBV30 and TRBJ1-2; 9 bases are a match to TRBD1. The germline V gene has CDR1 GTSNPN and CDR2 SVGIG (reference sequence). The trim removed 2 bases at V and 6 bases at J, leaving 1 base unmatched. The CDR3 loop spans 12 amino acids. The DNA of the CDR3 is TGTGCCTGGAGTAGGACAGGGGATGGCTACACCTTC. This encodes CAWSRTGDGYTF.

The V call is TRBV6-2 or TRBV6-3, the J call TRBJ2-5, with D hard to call. CDR1 MNHEY and CDR2 SVGEGT come from the germline V gene. Deletions cut 5 bases from V and 4 bases from J, with 5 bases between. The CDR3 totals 11 residues. Here the CDR3 DNA reads TGTGCCAGCAGTCGCAGAGAGACCCAGTACTTC. Translation: CASSRRETQYF.

The rearrangement links TRBV27 to TRBJ2-7; D unresolved. The CDR3 has 12 amino acids. V dropped 5 bases and J dropped 3 bases, with 8 bases sitting between them. CDR1 is MNHEY, CDR2 SMNVEV, per germline (reference sequence). As DNA, the CDR3 is TGTGCCAGCAGTGACAAAAGCTACGAGCAGTACTTC. Protein product: CASSDKSYEQYF.

The genes are TRBV5-4 and TRBJ2-4; D call uncertain. CDR1 is SGHNT and CDR2 is YYREEE in the germline V gene (reference sequence). Trimming took 1 base from V and 0 from J, leaving 5 bases between them. This CDR3 comprises 14 residues. In nucleotides, the CDR3 is TGTGCCAGCAGCTTGCCGGGAGCCAAAAACATTCAGTACTTC. Protein sequence: CASSLPGAKNIQYF.

The chain couples TRBV27 to TRBJ2-5, with D tentatively TRBD1 (6 bases). This CDR3 spans 13 amino acids. V lost 5 bases and J 2 bases, leaving 9 bases between the germline ends. Germline lookup yields CDR1 MNHEY and CDR2 SMNVEV (reference sequence). The CDR3 coding sequence is TGTGCCAGCAGTCGACAGGAACAAGAGACCCAGTACTTC. Protein: CASSRQEQETQYF.

The sample holds one count of this clone. The chain uses TRBV5-4 and TRBJ2-3; D is perhaps TRBD1 (6 bases). The CDR3 contains 15 residues. V lost 5 bases, J lost 3 bases, and 16 bases lay in between. Germline assignment: CDR1 SGHNT and CDR2 YYREEE (reference sequence). This CDR3 reads CASSLTEGVTDTQYF. In DNA, the CDR3 is TGTGCCAGCAGTTTGACCGAGGGGGTGACAGATACGCAGTATTTT.

This chain joins TRBV20-1 and TRBJ1-4, with D unclear. The V gene's germline CDR1 is DFQATT and CDR2 SNEGSKA (reference sequence). This CDR3 spans 13 amino acids. V lost 3 bases, J lost 4 bases, and 9 bases lay in between. CDR3 coding DNA: TGCAGTGCTAGTAGGAGCCTTAATGAAAAACTGTTTTTT. Encoded protein: CSASRSLNEKLFF.